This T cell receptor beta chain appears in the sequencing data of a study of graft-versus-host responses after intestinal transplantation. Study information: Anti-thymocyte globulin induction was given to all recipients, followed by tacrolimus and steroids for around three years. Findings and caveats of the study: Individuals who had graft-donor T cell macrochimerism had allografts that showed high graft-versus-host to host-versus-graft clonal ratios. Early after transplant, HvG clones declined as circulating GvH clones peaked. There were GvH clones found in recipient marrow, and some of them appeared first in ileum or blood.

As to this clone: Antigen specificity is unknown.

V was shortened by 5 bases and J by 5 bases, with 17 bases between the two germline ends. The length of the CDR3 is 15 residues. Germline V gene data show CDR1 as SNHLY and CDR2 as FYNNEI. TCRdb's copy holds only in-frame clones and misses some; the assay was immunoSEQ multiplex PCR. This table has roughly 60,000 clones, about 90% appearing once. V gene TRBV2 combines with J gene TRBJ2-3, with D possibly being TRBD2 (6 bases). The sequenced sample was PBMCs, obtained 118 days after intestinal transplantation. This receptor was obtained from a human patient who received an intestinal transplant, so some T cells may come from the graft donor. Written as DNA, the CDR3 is TGTGCCAGCAGTTGGACTATGGGTCCAGGAGATACGCAGTATTTT. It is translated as CASSWTMGPGDTQYF.